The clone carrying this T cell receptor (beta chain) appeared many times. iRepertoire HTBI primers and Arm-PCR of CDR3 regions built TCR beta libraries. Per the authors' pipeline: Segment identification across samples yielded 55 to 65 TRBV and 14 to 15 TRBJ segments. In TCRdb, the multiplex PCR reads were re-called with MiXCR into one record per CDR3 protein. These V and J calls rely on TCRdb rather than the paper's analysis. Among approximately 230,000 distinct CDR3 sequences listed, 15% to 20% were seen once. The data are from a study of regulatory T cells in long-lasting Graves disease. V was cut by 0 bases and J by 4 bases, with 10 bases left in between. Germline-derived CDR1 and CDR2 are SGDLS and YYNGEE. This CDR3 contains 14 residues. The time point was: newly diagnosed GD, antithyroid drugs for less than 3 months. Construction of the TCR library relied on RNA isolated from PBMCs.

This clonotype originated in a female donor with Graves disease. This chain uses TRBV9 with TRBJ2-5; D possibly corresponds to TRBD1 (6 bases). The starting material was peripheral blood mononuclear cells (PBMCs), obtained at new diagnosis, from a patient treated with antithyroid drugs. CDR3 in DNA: TGTGCCAGCAGCGTAGGGTTAGGGGGAGAGACCCAGTACTTC. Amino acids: CASSVGLGGETQYF.